The 19 T cell receptor beta chains below come from one sample, sequenced in a study of a mutant IDH1 vaccine in newly diagnosed glioma (dated by TCRdb to the early 2020s). What this sample's time point label stands for: week 47, end of study. Every vaccine dose consisted of 300 ug of a 20-mer mutant IDH1 peptide in Montanide, administered subcutaneously together with topical imiquimod. Their antigens are not known. Libraries were constructed by the immunoSEQ multiplex PCR assay. Drawn from immuneACCESS, this table holds only the in-frame rearrangements with V and J called that TCRdb kept. Clones are partly lost; checked studies trace under half to an unresolved V gene and leave the rest unexplained. The sample contains 25,000 to 40,000 clones, more than 70% of them found a single time. The ten largest clonotypes hold about 2.2% of the sample. The material was PBMCs, obtained from a glioma patient whose treatment included an IDH1 peptide vaccine. These receptors were obtained from a man aged 35 to 55 with glioma.

V and J are TRBV15 and TRBJ1-4; a weak D match, TRBD1 (5 bases). The CDR3 sequence is 15 residues long. Germline CDR1 and CDR2: LNHNV and YYDKDF (reference sequence). V dropped 1 base and J dropped 10 bases, with 16 bases sitting between them. CDR3 nucleotides: TGTGCCACCAGCAGAGTCACAGGCGAAAACGGAAAACTGTTTTTT. Translated: CATSRVTGENGKLFF.

The chain recombines TRBV5-1 with TRBJ2-1; 9 bases line up with TRBD2. Trimming removed 0 bases from V and 5 bases from J; junction bases left unmatched: 3. The CDR3 spans 15 residues. Germline lookup yields CDR1 SGHRS and CDR2 YFSETQ. The CDR3 sequence is CASSLAASGNNEQFF. The CDR3 nucleotides are TGCGCCAGCAGCTTGGCCGCTAGCGGGAACAATGAGCAGTTCTTC.

The chain links TRBV10-3 to TRBJ1-1, with D maybe TRBD1 (5 bases). The CDR3 covers 12 residues. V lost 3 bases, J lost 7 bases, and 9 bases lay in between. Germline-derived CDR1 and CDR2 are ENHRY and SYGVKD. The DNA of the CDR3 is TGTGCCATCAGTGACCCTGACAGTGAAGCTTTCTTT. It codes for CAISDPDSEAFF.

The chain links TRBV5-1 to TRBJ2-2; D unclear. Trimming cost V 0 bases and J 0 bases, with 9 bases left between them. The CDR3 is made up of 16 amino acids. Germline CDR1 is SGHRS and CDR2 is YFSETQ. CDR3 sequence: CASSLAGPTNTGELFF. The DNA of the CDR3 is TGCGCCAGCAGCTTGGCAGGTCCGACGAACACCGGGGAGCTGTTTTTT.

With regard to this clone: The junction does not match germline at one end; this may be a read error. The gene calls are TRBV6-5 and TRBJ1-1; TRBD1 agrees at 7 bases. The CDR3 covers 14 residues. Germline V gene sequence: CDR1 MNHEY, CDR2 SVGAGI. The DNA of the CDR3 is TGTGCCAGCAGGTACAGGGAGGGGGCCACTGAAGCTTCCTTT. Its translation: CASRYREGATEASF.

J is TRBJ1-5 and V is TRBV27, with D perhaps TRBD1 (5 bases). Germline lookup yields CDR1 MNHEY and CDR2 SMNVEV (reference sequence). Trimming pared 5 bases from V and 9 bases from J, leaving 17 bases between. The CDR3 is 14 amino acids. The CDR3: CASSISWGNWPQHF. The CDR3 DNA reads as TGTGCCAGCAGTATTTCTTGGGGCAATTGGCCCCAGCATTTT.

The chain couples TRBV28 to TRBJ2-3, with TRBD1 as a possible D gene (5 bases). V was trimmed by 5 bases and J by 3 bases, leaving 9 bases between them. The germline V gene encodes CDR1 MDHEN and CDR2 SYDVKM. The CDR3 runs to 13 residues. As DNA, the CDR3 is TGTGCCAGCAGTCCCCCAGGGACAGATACGCAGTATTTT. This encodes CASSPPGTDTQYF.

V usage is TRBV7-9 and J usage is TRBJ2-4, with a tentative D call TRBD1 (5 bases). Germline CDR1 is SEHNR and CDR2 is FQNEAQ (reference sequence). V lost 3 bases and J lost 6, with 18 bases in between. The CDR3 length is 16 residues. The CDR3 loop reads CASSFGSDQGANIQYF. The CDR3 nucleotides are TGTGCCAGCAGCTTTGGGTCGGACCAGGGTGCAAACATTCAGTACTTC.

The chain couples TRBV6-5 to TRBJ1-1, with D perhaps matching TRBD1 (6 bases). Trimming took 5 bases from V and 1 from J, leaving 11 bases between them. This CDR3 region has 14 residues. The germline gives CDR1 MNHEY, CDR2 SVGAGI. CDR3 region: CASSRPGENTEAFF. CDR3 DNA sequence: TGTGCCAGCAGTCGGCCAGGGGAGAACACTGAAGCTTTCTTT.

The rearrangement links TRBV30 to TRBJ1-3; D perhaps matches TRBD1 (5 bases). Germline V gene sequence: CDR1 GTSNPN, CDR2 SVGIG (reference sequence). The V end lost 5 bases, the J end lost 0 bases, and 8 bases lay between the germline ends. This CDR3 has 13 amino acids. The CDR3 spells CAWDSGSGNTIYF. CDR3 bases: TGTGCCTGGGACAGCGGCTCTGGAAACACCATATATTTT.

This chain joins TRBV19 and TRBJ1-1, with 8 bases identical to TRBD1. This CDR3 spans 16 amino acids. The germline V gene has CDR1 LNHDA and CDR2 SQIVND (reference sequence). V lost 5 bases, J lost 0 bases, and 8 bases stayed unmatched. CDR3: CASSDDRGSMNTEAFF. For the CDR3, the DNA is TGTGCCAGTAGTGACGACAGGGGCTCTATGAACACTGAAGCTTTCTTT.

The chain employs TRBV11-2 and TRBJ1-3, with no clear D. CDR1 is SGHAT and CDR2 is FQNNGV in the germline V gene. V gave up 6 bases and J gave up 0 bases, with 12 bases separating them. The CDR3 spans 15 residues. CDR3 DNA sequence: TGTGCCAGCAGGCCGACGCTTAGCTCTGGAAACACCATATATTTT. As protein: CASRPTLSSGNTIYF.

CDR3 in amino acids: CASSAYGGGGTDTQYF. The CDR3 DNA sequence: TGTGCCAGCAGTGCCTATGGCGGGGGGGGCACAGATACGCAGTATTTT. V is TRBV6-1 and J is TRBJ2-3; TRBD2 aligns across 9 bases. V was pared by 4 bases and J by 1 base, with 6 bases of the junction left unmatched. The CDR3 is 16 residues long. CDR1 and CDR2 (germline): MNHNS, SASEGT.

The V call is TRBV6-1, the J call TRBJ1-1; weak D call: TRBD1 (6 bases). V lost 6 bases and J lost 0, with 14 bases in between. CDR1 MNHNS and CDR2 SASEGT come from the germline V gene. This CDR3 is 15 amino acids long. DNA of the CDR3: TGTGCCAGCAGACCTCCGGGACACCTGAACACTGAAGCTTTCTTT. The encoded protein is CASRPPGHLNTEAFF.

This clone appeared a single time. The genes are TRBV6-1 and TRBJ1-2, with a possible D match to TRBD1 (5 bases). Trimming cost V 1 base and J 7 bases, with 10 bases left between them. Germline V gives CDR1 MNHNS, CDR2 SASEGT. The CDR3 runs to 13 residues. DNA for the CDR3: TGTGCCAGCAGTGAAGTAGGGGTTGGTGGCTACACCTTC. It translates to CASSEVGVGGYTF.

The chain uses TRBV6-6 and TRBJ2-1; 14 bases are a match to TRBD2. J lost 1 base, V lost 7 bases, and 3 bases had no gene match. CDR3 length: 16 residues. Per the germline V gene, CDR1 is MNHNY and CDR2 is SVGAGI (reference sequence). CDR3 sequence reads: CASTGTSGSSYNEQFF. The CDR3 DNA follows: TGTGCCAGCACCGGGACTAGCGGGAGTTCCTACAATGAGCAGTTCTTC.

V and J are TRBV2 and TRBJ1-2; D possibly corresponds to TRBD1 (5 bases). The germline V gene has CDR1 SNHLY and CDR2 FYNNEI. Trimming removed 2 bases from V and 4 bases from J, with 8 bases in between. CDR3 length equals 13 residues. The CDR3 sequence: CASSEQGPYGYTF. CDR3 bases: TGTGCCAGCAGTGAACAGGGACCCTATGGCTACACCTTC.

The J gene is TRBJ1-2, the V gene TRBV14; TRBD1 aligns across 7 bases. The V gene end was trimmed by 4 bases and the J gene end by 5 bases; junction bases not matched to a gene: 10. The V gene's germline CDR1 is SGHDN and CDR2 FVKESK. The CDR3 loop spans 15 amino acids. CDR3 residues: CASSPQRQGNYGYTF. The CDR3 nucleotides read TGTGCCAGCAGCCCCCAGAGACAGGGTAATTATGGCTACACCTTC.

The CDR3 loop is CASSQAGRIGGGETQYF. The DNA for the CDR3 is TGTGCCAGCAGCCAGGCTGGGAGGATCGGAGGCGGCGAGACCCAGTACTTC. The rearrangement uses TRBV5-4 and TRBJ2-5; weak D call: TRBD2 (6 bases). CDR1 SGHNT and CDR2 YYREEE come from the germline V gene (reference sequence). The CDR3 contains 17 residues. V lost 4 bases and J 5 bases, leaving 24 bases between the germline ends.